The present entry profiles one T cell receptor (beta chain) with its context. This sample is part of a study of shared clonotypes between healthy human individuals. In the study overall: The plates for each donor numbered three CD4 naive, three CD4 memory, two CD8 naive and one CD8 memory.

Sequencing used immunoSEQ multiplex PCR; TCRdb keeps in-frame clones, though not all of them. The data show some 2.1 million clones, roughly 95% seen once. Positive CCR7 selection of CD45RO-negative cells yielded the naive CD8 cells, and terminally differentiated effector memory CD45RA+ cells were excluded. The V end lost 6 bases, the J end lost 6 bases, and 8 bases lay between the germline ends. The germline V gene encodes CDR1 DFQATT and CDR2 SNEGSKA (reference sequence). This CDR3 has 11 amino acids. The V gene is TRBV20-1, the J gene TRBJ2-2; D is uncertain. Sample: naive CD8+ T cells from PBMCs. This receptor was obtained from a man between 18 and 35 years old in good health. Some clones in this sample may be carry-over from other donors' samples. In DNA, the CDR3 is TGCAGTGCCGTTGGGGCCGGGGAGCTGTTTTTT. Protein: CSAVGAGELFF.